The 21 T cell receptor beta chains below all came from one sample that was sequenced in a study of blood T cell repertoires in COVID-19. Measured with immunoSEQ multiplex PCR; TCRdb has only the in-frame clones, and not every one. The sample holds about 73,000 clones; 84% are singletons and the top ten take under 30%. Sequencing was carried out using peripheral blood. These receptor sequences come from a human donor in a cohort sampled during active COVID-19.

V usage is TRBV29-1 and J usage is TRBJ2-3; 8 bases fit TRBD1. V trimming: 4 bases; J trimming: 0 bases; junction bases outside the gene matches: 3. Germline V gene sequence: CDR1 SQVTM, CDR2 ANQGSEA. CDR3 length: 14 amino acids. CDR3 region: CSVVGTGSTDTQYF. In nucleotides, the CDR3 is TGCAGCGTTGTTGGGACAGGCAGCACAGATACGCAGTATTTT.

CDR3 sequence reads: CASSVDPGPNTEAFF. DNA of the CDR3: TGTGCCAGCAGCGTAGATCCAGGCCCGAACACTGAAGCTTTCTTT. This chain uses TRBV9 with TRBJ1-1; D gene ambiguous. This CDR3 comprises 15 residues. CDR1 is SGDLS and CDR2 is YYNGEE in the germline V gene. Between the trimmed V and J ends, which lost 0 bases and 1 base, there was a span of 10 bases.

V usage is TRBV18 and J usage is TRBJ1-5; 10 nucleotides line up with TRBD1. Germline-derived CDR1 and CDR2 are KGHSH and LQKENI. Losses at the gene ends were 2 bases for V and 4 bases for J; bases not matched to a gene: 5. There are 16 residues in the CDR3. Here the CDR3 DNA reads TGTGCCAGCTCACCAAATAGACAGGGGGCTAATCAGCCCCAGCATTTT. This sequence encodes CASSPNRQGANQPQHF.

The chain employs TRBV3-1 (or the pseudogene TRBV3-2) and TRBJ2-6, with unresolved D. Germline loops: CDR1 LGHDT, CDR2 YNNKEL (reference sequence). The germline V and J ends were trimmed by 1 base and 9 bases, with 10 bases remaining between them. CDR3 size: 14 residues. DNA for the CDR3: TGTGCCAGCAGCCAAGTCCAACAGCTCAACGTCCTGACTTTC. Amino acids: CASSQVQQLNVLTF.

This clone turned up a few times. The genes are TRBV10-3 and TRBJ2-7; a weak D match, TRBD1 (5 bases). The CDR3 extends over 12 amino acids. V gave up 2 bases and J gave up 10 bases, with 12 bases separating them. Per germline, CDR1 ENHRY and CDR2 SYGVKD. CDR3 in DNA: TGTGCCATCAGTGAGGGCAGGGTGGTTCAGTACTTC. Protein product: CAISEGRVVQYF.

The chain joins TRBV6-5 to TRBJ1-2, with TRBD1 matching over 7 bases. V was clipped by 8 bases and J by 2 bases; unmatched bases: 5. The CDR3 spans 13 residues. Germline values: CDR1 MNHEY, CDR2 SVGAGI. Here the CDR3 DNA reads TGTGCCAGCGTGACAGGGAGAAACTATGGCTACACCTTC. Translating it yields CASVTGRNYGYTF.

This clone was counted between two and nine times. This sequence joins TRBV7-2 and TRBJ2-3; 11 bases align to TRBD2. With 1 base clipped from V and 0 bases from J, the junction kept 9 bases outside the gene matches. Germline V gives CDR1 SGHTA, CDR2 FQGNSA. This CDR3 spans 19 amino acids. Here the CDR3 DNA reads TGTGCCAGCAGCTTAGATATCCTAGCGGGGGGTGGTAGCACAGATACGCAGTATTTT. Translation: CASSLDILAGGGSTDTQYF.

The chain couples TRBV7-2 to TRBJ1-3, with D maybe TRBD1 (5 bases). From germline, CDR1 is SGHTA and CDR2 FQGNSA. Trimming left V 2 bases short and J 0 bases short, with 8 bases between. CDR3 size: 15 residues. CDR3 residues: CASSLQGDSGNTIYF. The CDR3 DNA is TGTGCCAGCAGCTTACAAGGGGACTCTGGAAACACCATATATTTT.

The V call is TRBV28, the J call TRBJ1-5, with 9 bases matching TRBD1. The length of the CDR3 is 16 residues. Germline V lookup: CDR1 MDHEN, CDR2 SYDVKM. J was trimmed by 4 bases and V by 6 bases; bases with no gene match: 10. As DNA, the CDR3 is TGTGCCAGCAGCAGAACCCGGGGGACAGGGAATCAGCCCCAGCATTTT. It yields the protein CASSRTRGTGNQPQHF.

This chain joins TRBV6-5 and TRBJ1-1; unclear D gene. Germline CDR1 reads MNHEY; CDR2 reads SVGAGI. Trimming took off 6 bases at V and 5 bases at J, with 7 bases between the two ends. CDR3 size: 11 residues. CDR3 residues: CASRWQTEAFF. The DNA for the CDR3 is TGTGCCAGCAGGTGGCAGACTGAAGCTTTCTTT.

The chain combines TRBV10-3 with TRBJ2-7; tentative D call: TRBD2 (7 bases). The germline gives CDR1 ENHRY, CDR2 SYGVKD. The CDR3 consists of 13 residues. Trimming removed 10 bases from V and 4 bases from J, with 17 bases in between. CDR3 nucleotide sequence: TGTGCCACCAAGGCCGGGGGGACATACGAGCAGTACTTC. It yields the protein CATKAGGTYEQYF.

V and J are TRBV5-1 and TRBJ1-4; 8 bases match TRBD1. With V trimmed by 3 bases and J by 6 bases, 7 bases remained unmatched. Germline V gene data show CDR1 as SGHRS and CDR2 as YFSETQ. This CDR3 is built from 15 residues. The CDR3 sequence: CASSSARTGYEKLFF. The CDR3 DNA reads as TGCGCCAGCAGCTCGGCCAGGACAGGGTATGAAAAACTGTTTTTT.

The chain links TRBV11-3 to TRBJ2-3, with 8 bases fitting TRBD2. From germline, CDR1 is SGHNT and CDR2 YENEEA. The CDR3 extends over 17 amino acids. J lost 5 bases, V lost 1 base, and 11 bases had no gene match. The CDR3, as DNA: TGTGCCAGCAGCTTAGTTTCGGGGGGGGCCGGGGAAGATACGCAGTATTTT. Translated, it gives CASSLVSGGAGEDTQYF.

V is TRBV6-1 and J is TRBJ1-1; maybe TRBD1 (6 bases). The CDR3 runs to 14 residues. CDR1 is MNHNS, CDR2 SASEGT, per germline. V shed 3 bases and J shed 11 bases, with 19 bases lying between them. In DNA, the CDR3 is TGTGCCAGCAGTGAGCTTCATTGGGGGCGCCTGGCTTTCTTT. Translating it yields CASSELHWGRLAFF.

Concerning this clone itself: The sample has other DNA sequences that encode this CDR3 too. This sequence joins TRBV7-2 and TRBJ1-5; 7 bases are shared with TRBD1. V was pared by 4 bases and J by 7 bases, with 4 bases of the junction left unmatched. Germline values: CDR1 SGHTA, CDR2 FQGNSA. This CDR3 has 13 residues. CDR3 region: CASSYRGNQPQHF. The CDR3 DNA follows: TGTGCCAGCAGCTACAGGGGAAACCAGCCCCAGCATTTT.

This chain connects TRBV28 to TRBJ1-2; D may be TRBD1 (5 bases). V shed 5 bases and J shed 3 bases, with 10 bases lying between them. Germline-derived CDR1 and CDR2 are MDHEN and SYDVKM. This CDR3 is 13 amino acids long. Here the CDR3 reads CASSGGTDYGYTF. CDR3 coding DNA: TGTGCCAGCAGTGGCGGGACGGACTATGGCTACACCTTC.

This chain joins TRBV25-1 and TRBJ1-6; 9 bases agree with TRBD1. V lost 2 bases, J lost 10 bases, and 6 bases stayed unmatched. From germline, CDR1 is MGHDK and CDR2 SYGVNS. This CDR3 comprises 15 residues. The CDR3 region has the DNA TGTGCCAGCAGTGAAGTGACAGGGGGAAAGTCACCCCTCCACTTT. Its protein product is CASSEVTGGKSPLHF.

In this sample, this clone turned up many times. The V and J genes are TRBV5-1 and TRBJ2-1; 8 bases line up with TRBD2. In germline, CDR1 is SGHRS, CDR2 YFSETQ. Trimming cost V 4 bases and J 2 bases; bases outside gene matches: 8. The length of the CDR3 is 16 residues. The CDR3 region is CASSQEAGAAYNEQFF. The CDR3 nucleotides are TGCGCCAGCAGCCAAGAAGCGGGGGCTGCCTACAATGAGCAGTTCTTC. The entire variable domain, with the rest obtained from reference TRBV5-1 and TRBJ2-1, is as follows: KAGVTQTPRYLIKTRGQQVTLSCSPISGHRSVSWYQQTPGQGLQFLFEYFSETQRNKGNFPGRFSGRQFSNSRSEMNVSTLELGDSALYLCASSQEAGAAYNEQFFGPGTRLTVL.

This chain uses TRBV12-3 or TRBV12-4 with TRBJ2-7; TRBD1 is a possible D gene (5 bases). The germline V and J ends were trimmed by 1 base and 3 bases, with 7 bases remaining between them. This CDR3 is 13 amino acids long. The CDR3 DNA is TGTGCCAGCAGTTTAGGACAGAGCTACGAGCAGTACTTC. It specifies CASSLGQSYEQYF.

This clone was detected only a few times. V is TRBV5-4 and J is TRBJ1-1, with 11 nucleotides matching TRBD1. The CDR3 has 15 amino acids. Germline CDR1 is SGHNT and CDR2 is YYREEE (reference sequence). V lost 2 bases, J lost 4 bases, and 4 bases stayed unmatched. This CDR3 reads CASSFRDRGSTEAFF. The CDR3 bases are TGTGCCAGCAGCTTCCGGGACAGGGGGAGCACTGAAGCTTTCTTT.

The V and J genes are TRBV2 and TRBJ2-3, with 10 nucleotides matching TRBD1. This CDR3 region has 15 residues. J was trimmed by 3 bases and V by 6 bases; bases with no gene match: 6. Looked up from germline, CDR1 is SNHLY and CDR2 is FYNNEI. DNA of the CDR3: TGTGCCAGCAGCTTACCGGGACAGGGGACAGATACGCAGTATTTT. Translating gives CASSLPGQGTDTQYF.